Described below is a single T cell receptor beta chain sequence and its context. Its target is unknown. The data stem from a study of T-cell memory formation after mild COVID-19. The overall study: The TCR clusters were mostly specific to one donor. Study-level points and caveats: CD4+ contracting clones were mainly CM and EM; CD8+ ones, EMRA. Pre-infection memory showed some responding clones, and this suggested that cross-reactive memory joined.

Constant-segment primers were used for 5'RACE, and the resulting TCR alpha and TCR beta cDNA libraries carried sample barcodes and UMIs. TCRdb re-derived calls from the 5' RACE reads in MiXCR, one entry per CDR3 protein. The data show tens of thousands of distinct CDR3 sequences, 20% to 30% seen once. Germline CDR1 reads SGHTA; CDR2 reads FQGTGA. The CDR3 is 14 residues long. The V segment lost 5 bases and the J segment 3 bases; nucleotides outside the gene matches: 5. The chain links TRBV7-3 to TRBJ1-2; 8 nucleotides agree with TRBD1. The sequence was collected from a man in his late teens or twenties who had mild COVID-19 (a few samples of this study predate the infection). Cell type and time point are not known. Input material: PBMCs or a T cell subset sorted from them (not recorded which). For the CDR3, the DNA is TGTGCCAGCAGCCCCCGACAGGGGCACTATGGCTACACCTTC. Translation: CASSPRQGHYGYTF.